Below, 32 T cell receptor beta chains from the same sample are listed, as sequenced in a study of shared clonotypes between healthy human individuals (dated by TCRdb to about 2020). Receptors were amplified or captured by the immunoSEQ multiplex PCR assay. TCRdb stores this immuneACCESS table with in-frame sequences only. Part of the clones is absent; in the studies checked, under half of the shortfall reflects unresolved V genes, and no reason is known for the rest. The sample profile shows about 2.4 million clones; 80% to 95% of them were found once. The top ten clonotypes cover approximately 0.35% of the sample. Sequenced material: naive CD4+ T cells from PBMCs. Interpreted using the paper, the cell subset or site label stands for: CD45RA+ positively selected. The receptor set was obtained from a man between 18 and 29 years old in good health. Some clones in this sample may be carry-over from other donors' samples.

The rearrangement uses TRBV10-3 and TRBJ2-5, with D hard to call. V was pared by 2 bases and J by 9 bases, with 10 bases between. The germline CDR1 and CDR2 sequences are ENHRY and SYGVKD. The CDR3 has 12 residues. CDR3 nucleotides: TGTGCCATCAGTGAGCCAGACGGAGCCCAGTACTTC. Translating gives CAISEPDGAQYF.

This rearrangement joins TRBV7-2 to TRBJ2-2; D possibly corresponds to TRBD1 (6 bases). CDR3 size: 15 residues. The germline CDR1 and CDR2 sequences are SGHTA and FQGNSA. The V end was cut by 5 bases, the J end by 4 bases, with 14 bases between. The CDR3 sequence is CASSHRRGGTGELFF. The CDR3 DNA sequence: TGTGCCAGCAGCCACAGGCGAGGGGGCACCGGGGAGCTGTTTTTT.

The chain has TRBV21-1 and TRBJ1-1; the table assigns TRBD1, which was not confirmed against the DNA. TRBV21-1 is labeled a pseudogene. The CDR3 runs to 18 residues. CDR3 protein: CASSKAETGGAEDTEAFF. The CDR3 DNA is TGTGCCAGCAGCAAAGCAGAGACAGGGGGCGCAGAGGACACTGAAGCTTTCTTT.

DNA for the CDR3: TGCTCGCTGGGGGATGGGACAGATACGCAGTATTTT. It codes for CSLGDGTDTQYF. This chain joins TRBV29-1 and TRBJ2-3; D may be TRBD1 or TRBD2 (5 bases each). The CDR3 extends over 12 amino acids. CDR1 is SQVTM and CDR2 is ANQGSEA in the germline V gene.

The J gene is TRBJ2-3, the V gene TRBV7-3, with 11 bases matching TRBD2. This CDR3 has 18 residues. CDR1 SGHTA and CDR2 FQGTGA come from the germline V gene. Trimming cost V 5 bases and J 4 bases; bases outside gene matches: 14. The CDR3 protein is CASSLPGLAASGADTQYF. Written as DNA, the CDR3 is TGTGCCAGCAGCCTACCGGGACTAGCGGCCTCGGGGGCAGATACGCAGTATTTT.

The chain employs TRBV2 and TRBJ2-1; D may be TRBD2 (6 bases). The V and J ends lost 4 bases and 6 bases respectively, with 13 bases between them. Germline CDR1 is SNHLY and CDR2 is FYNNEI. The CDR3 is made up of 14 amino acids. This CDR3 reads CASSGLVRGNEQFF. The DNA of the CDR3 is TGTGCCAGCAGTGGACTAGTTCGGGGCAATGAGCAGTTCTTC.

In this sample, this clone turned up once. The V call is TRBV9, the J call TRBJ2-3, with unresolved D. The CDR3 spans 14 residues. The germline CDR1 and CDR2 sequences are SGDLS and YYNGEE. V was pared by 0 bases and J by 2 bases, with 7 bases between. CDR3 residues: CASSVARYTDTQYF. CDR3 coding DNA: TGTGCCAGCAGCGTAGCCAGGTACACAGATACGCAGTATTTT. The full variable domain, completed using reference TRBV9 and TRBJ2-3, is DSGVTQTPKHLITATGQRVTLRCSPRSGDLSVYWYQQSLDQGLQFLIQYYNGEERAKGNILERFSAQQFPDLHSELNLSSLELGDSALYFCASSVARYTDTQYFGPGTRLTVL.

The chain employs TRBV18 and TRBJ2-2, with TRBD1 as a possible D gene (6 bases). CDR1 is KGHSH and CDR2 is LQKENI in the germline V gene. The length of the CDR3 is 15 residues. Trimming cost V 4 bases and J 0 bases, with 9 bases left between them. The DNA for the CDR3 is TGTGCCAGCTCACGGACAGCCGCGAACACCGGGGAGCTGTTTTTT. Its protein is CASSRTAANTGELFF.

The V and J genes are TRBV7-2 and TRBJ2-5; D not certain. V lost 4 bases, J lost 5 bases, and 14 bases lay in between. The CDR3 contains 14 residues. In germline, CDR1 is SGHTA, CDR2 FQGNSA. CDR3 loop: CASSSKAIRETQYF. The CDR3 DNA reads TGTGCCAGCAGCTCAAAAGCTATTAGGGAGACCCAGTACTTC.

This rearrangement joins TRBV5-1 to TRBJ1-1, with D possibly being TRBD1 (5 bases). Per the germline V gene, CDR1 is SGHRS and CDR2 is YFSETQ. With 4 bases removed from V and 1 base from J, the gap between germline ends came to 14 bases. The CDR3 contains 15 residues. CDR3 in DNA: TGCGCCAGCAGCCGCCATCGGGACGGGAACACTGAAGCTTTCTTT. Translated, it gives CASSRHRDGNTEAFF.

The rearrangement joins TRBV10-3 to TRBJ2-3; 8 bases are shared with TRBD2. Losses at the gene ends were 10 bases for V and 2 bases for J; bases not matched to a gene: 5. The CDR3 is made up of 13 amino acids. The germline V gene encodes CDR1 ENHRY and CDR2 SYGVKD. CDR3 DNA sequence: TGTGCCACGCTCGGGGGGGCCACAGATACGCAGTATTTT. It codes for CATLGGATDTQYF.

A remark on this clone: Other DNA sequences in this specimen translate into the identical CDR3. The chain combines TRBV5-4 with TRBJ2-3; D is ambiguous. Germline values: CDR1 SGHNT, CDR2 YYREEE (reference sequence). V dropped 0 bases and J dropped 1 base, with 6 bases sitting between them. This CDR3 contains 14 residues. CDR3 sequence (DNA): TGTGCCAGCAGCTTGGGAAGAGGCACAGATACGCAGTATTTT. This translates into CASSLGRGTDTQYF.

The chain carries TRBV9 and TRBJ2-3; D uncertain. This CDR3 comprises 13 residues. The germline V gene has CDR1 SGDLS and CDR2 YYNGEE. The V and J ends lost 3 bases and 8 bases respectively, with 13 bases between them. CDR3 sequence: CASSEVRKGTQYF. CDR3 DNA sequence: TGTGCCAGCAGCGAAGTCCGTAAGGGTACGCAGTATTTT.

The rearrangement links TRBV5-6 to TRBJ2-1; D unclear. V was trimmed by 2 bases and J by 5 bases, leaving 14 bases between them. This CDR3 region has 15 residues. CDR1 and CDR2 (germline): SGHDT, YYEEEE. CDR3 residues: CASSFRAPQDNEQFF. CDR3 sequence (DNA): TGTGCCAGCAGCTTCCGGGCCCCCCAGGACAATGAGCAGTTCTTC.

This chain uses TRBV4-2 with TRBJ1-2; D call uncertain. Trimming shortened V by 0 bases and J by 8 bases, and 10 bases separated the two germline ends. CDR3 length: 13 amino acids. Germline V gene sequence: CDR1 LGHNA, CDR2 YNFKEQ. The CDR3 loop reads CASSQDKGWGYTF. As DNA, the CDR3 is TGTGCCAGCAGCCAAGATAAAGGGTGGGGCTACACCTTC.

Regarding this clone: The same CDR3 is also encoded by other DNA sequences in this sample. The V and J genes are TRBV5-1 and TRBJ2-7; 9 bases line up with TRBD2. Germline lookup yields CDR1 SGHRS and CDR2 YFSETQ. The CDR3 sequence is 15 residues long. Unmatched junction bases numbered 5, after V lost 2 bases and J lost 2 bases. CDR3 protein: CASSLDAGGPYEQYF. The CDR3 bases are TGCGCCAGCAGCTTAGATGCGGGAGGGCCCTACGAGCAGTACTTC.

The rearrangement uses TRBV5-4 and TRBJ2-5; 7 bases align to TRBD1. Germline loops: CDR1 SGHNT, CDR2 YYREEE (reference sequence). J lost 5 bases, V lost 4 bases, and 11 bases had no gene match. The CDR3 has 15 amino acids. The CDR3 region is CASSPRLTGMETQYF. The CDR3 DNA follows: TGTGCCAGCAGCCCAAGGCTGACAGGGATGGAGACCCAGTACTTC. Full variable domain (outside the CDR3, taken from reference TRBV5-4 and TRBJ2-5): ETGVTQSPTHLIKTRGQQVTLRCSSQSGHNTVSWYQQALGQGPQFIFQYYREEENGRGNFPPRFSGLQFPNYSSELNVNALELDDSALYLCASSPRLTGMETQYFGPGTRLLVL.

This sequence joins TRBV5-1 and TRBJ2-7; possible D gene TRBD2, 7 bases. The CDR3 length is 15 residues. V was clipped by 0 bases and J by 6 bases, with 16 bases between them. CDR1 is SGHRS, CDR2 YFSETQ, per germline. CDR3 sequence reads: CASSLDGGPPGEQYF. The DNA of the CDR3 is TGCGCCAGCAGCTTGGACGGGGGGCCCCCGGGCGAGCAGTACTTC. The variable domain in full, with the rest retrieved from reference TRBV5-1 and TRBJ2-7, is KAGVTQTPRYLIKTRGQQVTLSCSPISGHRSVSWYQQTPGQGLQFLFEYFSETQRNKGNFPGRFSGRQFSNSRSEMNVSTLELGDSALYLCASSLDGGPPGEQYFGPGTRLTVT.

The chain uses TRBV15 and TRBJ2-7, with TRBD1 matching over 7 bases. J lost 1 base, V lost 2 bases, and 5 bases had no gene match. Germline CDR1 and CDR2: LNHNV and YYDKDF (reference sequence). The CDR3 consists of 15 residues. CDR3 in DNA: TGTGCCACCAGCAGACGACAGGGTTCATCCTACGAGCAGTACTTC. This encodes CATSRRQGSSYEQYF.

This chain connects TRBV7-9 to TRBJ1-2; possibly TRBD1 for D (5 bases). This CDR3 contains 12 residues. Deletions cut 4 bases from V and 3 bases from J, with 6 bases between. In germline, CDR1 is SEHNR, CDR2 FQNEAQ (reference sequence). CDR3 region: CASSYRYYGYTF. The CDR3 DNA is TGTGCCAGCAGCTACAGGTACTATGGCTACACCTTC.

The rearrangement uses TRBV7-8 and TRBJ1-4, with D perhaps matching TRBD1 (5 bases). The CDR3 runs 16 residues. The germline CDR1 and CDR2 sequences are SGHVS and FQNEAQ. Deletions cut 1 base from V and 10 bases from J, with 19 bases between. CDR3 sequence: CASSLVGAGVDGKLFF. Written as DNA, the CDR3 is TGTGCCAGCAGCTTAGTTGGGGCGGGGGTAGATGGAAAACTGTTTTTT. Combining the CDR3 with reference TRBV7-8 and TRBJ1-4 gives the whole variable domain GAGVSQSPRYKVAKRGQDVALRCDPISGHVSLFWYQQALGQGPEFLTYFQNEAQLDKSGLPSDRFFAERPEGSVSTLKIQRTQQEDSAVYLCASSLVGAGVDGKLFFGSGTQLSVL.

The chain uses TRBV11-1 and TRBJ2-7; TRBD1 matches at 8 bases. The CDR3 has 14 amino acids. The germline CDR1 and CDR2 sequences are SGHAT and FQDESV (reference sequence). Trimming at V came to 5 bases and at J to 3 bases, leaving 6 bases not matched to a gene. CDR3 protein: CASSSTGGHYEQYF. In nucleotides, the CDR3 is TGTGCCAGCAGCAGTACAGGGGGTCACTACGAGCAGTACTTC.

The chain couples TRBV27 to TRBJ2-5, with D perhaps matching TRBD1 or TRBD2 (5 bases each). In germline, CDR1 is MNHEY, CDR2 SMNVEV (reference sequence). CDR3 length equals 18 residues. The V end was cut by 5 bases, the J end by 0 bases, with 22 bases between. CDR3 sequence reads: CASSAKFRVVGDQETQYF. Written as DNA, the CDR3 is TGTGCCAGCAGTGCCAAATTTCGGGTAGTGGGGGACCAAGAGACCCAGTACTTC.

The genes are TRBV11-3 and TRBJ2-1; no clear D. The germline CDR1 and CDR2 sequences are SGHNT and YENEEA. This CDR3 is 12 amino acids long. The V end lost 0 bases, the J end lost 8 bases, and 5 bases lay between the germline ends. The CDR3 region has the DNA TGTGCCAGCAGCTTAGAGGCGGATGAGCAGTTCTTC. Amino acid sequence: CASSLEADEQFF.

The chain combines TRBV7-9 with TRBJ2-3; 8 nucleotides line up with TRBD1. Germline loops: CDR1 SEHNR, CDR2 FQNEAQ (reference sequence). J lost 6 bases, V lost 5 bases, and 7 bases had no gene match. The CDR3 sequence is 14 residues long. This chain's CDR3 is CASSAGQGGDTQYF. The CDR3 DNA is TGTGCCAGCAGCGCTGGACAGGGTGGCGATACGCAGTATTTT.

The chain has TRBV5-6 and TRBJ2-2; D is perhaps TRBD2 (6 bases). The CDR3 consists of 14 residues. V lost 6 bases to trimming and J lost 4 bases, with 13 bases between them. The germline V gene has CDR1 SGHDT and CDR2 YYEEEE. The CDR3 DNA is TGTGCCAGCACCTCACAAGCGGGCACCGGGGAGCTGTTTTTT. Translating it yields CASTSQAGTGELFF.

J is TRBJ2-3 and V is TRBV11-2; 7 bases line up with TRBD2. Per the germline V gene, CDR1 is SGHAT and CDR2 is FQNNGV. Germline trimming cut 1 base from V and 3 bases from J; bases unmatched to any gene: 7. The CDR3 is made up of 16 amino acids. The CDR3 here is CASSLGAGITTDTQYF. CDR3 nucleotides: TGTGCCAGCAGCTTAGGAGCGGGAATTACAACAGATACGCAGTATTTT.

V gene TRBV7-9 combines with J gene TRBJ2-7; D unclear. CDR3 length: 8 amino acids. Trimming stripped 10 bases from V and 12 bases from J, with 10 bases between. Germline V gene data show CDR1 as SEHNR and CDR2 as FQNEAQ (reference sequence). Here the CDR3 reads CATLAPYF. The DNA for the CDR3 is TGTGCCACATTGGCACCGTACTTC.

The V gene is TRBV6-6, the J gene TRBJ2-7; 7 positions agree with TRBD2. CDR1 and CDR2 from the germline V gene are MNHNY and SVGAGI (reference sequence). CDR3 length: 14 residues. After removal of 0 bases from V and 6 bases from J, the junction contained 5 bases not matched to a gene. As DNA, the CDR3 is TGTGCCAGCAGTTACTCCGGGGGGTTTCGCGAGCAGTACTTC. As protein: CASSYSGGFREQYF.

On this clone itself: The same CDR3 can be traced to other DNA sequences in this sample. The rearrangement uses TRBV6-5 and TRBJ1-1, with D possibly TRBD1 on 5 matching bases. Looked up from germline, CDR1 is MNHEY and CDR2 is SVGAGI. V gave up 7 bases and J gave up 5 bases, with 8 bases separating them. This CDR3 has 11 amino acids. CDR3 nucleotide sequence: TGTGCCAGCATTCGGGGGACTGAAGCTTTCTTT. Translated, it gives CASIRGTEAFF.

The gene calls are TRBV7-2 and TRBJ2-7; possible D gene TRBD2, 5 bases. CDR1 and CDR2 from the germline V gene are SGHTA and FQGNSA. CDR3 length: 15 amino acids. Trimming cost V 1 base and J 4 bases, with 14 bases left between them. The CDR3: CASSLVPGRGYEQYF. CDR3 DNA sequence: TGTGCCAGCAGCTTAGTCCCCGGGCGAGGGTACGAGCAGTACTTC.

This clone was seen ten or more times. This sample includes further DNA sequences coding for the same CDR3. This chain uses TRBV5-1 with TRBJ2-5; no firm D call. This CDR3 spans 12 amino acids. The germline CDR1 and CDR2 sequences are SGHRS and YFSETQ. Deletions cut 0 bases from V and 5 bases from J, with 5 bases between. Here the CDR3 reads CASSLAGETQYF. CDR3 coding DNA: TGCGCCAGCAGCTTGGCCGGGGAGACCCAGTACTTC.